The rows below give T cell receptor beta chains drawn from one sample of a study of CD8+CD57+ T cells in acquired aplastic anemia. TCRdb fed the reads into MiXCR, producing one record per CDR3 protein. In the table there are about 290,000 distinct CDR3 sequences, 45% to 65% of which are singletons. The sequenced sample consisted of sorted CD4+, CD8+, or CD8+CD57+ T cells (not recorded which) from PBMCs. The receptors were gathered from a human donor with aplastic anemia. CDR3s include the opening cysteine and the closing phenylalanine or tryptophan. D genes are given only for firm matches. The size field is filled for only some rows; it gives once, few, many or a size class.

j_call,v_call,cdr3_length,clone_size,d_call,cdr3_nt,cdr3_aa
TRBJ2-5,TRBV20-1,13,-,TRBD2,TGCAGTGCTGGTAGACTAGCCGCGGAGACCCAGTACTTC,CSAGRLAAETQYF
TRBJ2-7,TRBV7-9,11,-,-,TGTGCCAGCACCGGGACTGACGAGCAGTACTTC,CASTGTDEQYF
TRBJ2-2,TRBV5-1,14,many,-,TGCGCCAGCAGCTTGACAGGGAGAATCGGGGAGCTGTTTTTT,CASSLTGRIGELFF
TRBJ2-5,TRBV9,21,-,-,TGTGCCAGCAGCCTCAGGGCCCAAACCTCTATCGTCCCGCTGTACAATGAGACCCAGTACTTC,CASSLRAQTSIVPLYNETQYF
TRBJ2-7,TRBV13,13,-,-,TGTGCCAGCAGCCCCCCGGTGGGCTACGAGCAGTACTTC,CASSPPVGYEQYF
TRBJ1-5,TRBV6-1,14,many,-,TGTGCCAGCAGTGAATCGAGGGGTGTGTGGCCCCAGCATTTT,CASSESRGVWPQHF
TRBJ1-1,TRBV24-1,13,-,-,TGTGCCACCACCTCCCACTCAGAGACTGAAGCTTTCTTT,CATTSHSETEAFF
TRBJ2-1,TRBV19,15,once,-,TGTGCCAGTAGTACCGACCGGGGGCAAACTAATGAGCAGTTCTTC,CASSTDRGQTNEQFF
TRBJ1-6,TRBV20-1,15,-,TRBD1,TGCAGTGCTAGAAGGACAGGGGGCTTAGAGTCACCCCTCCACTTT,CSARRTGGLESPLHF
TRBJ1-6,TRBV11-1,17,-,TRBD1,TGTGCCAGCAGCTTAGGACAGGGACAGGGGGCTGAATCACCCCTCCACTTT,CASSLGQGQGAESPLHF
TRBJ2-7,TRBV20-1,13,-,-,TGCAGTGCTAGAGATCCCAGGGGCCACGAGCAGTACTTC,CSARDPRGHEQYF
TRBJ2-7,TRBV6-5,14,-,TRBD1,TGTGCCAGCAGTCAGACAGGGGAGCAAAGCGAGCAGTACTTC,CASSQTGEQSEQYF
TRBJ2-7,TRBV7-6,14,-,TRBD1,TGTGCCAGCAGCTTATTTGCAGGGGGTTACGAGCAGTACTTC,CASSLFAGGYEQYF
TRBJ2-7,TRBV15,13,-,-,TGTGCCACCAGCATTCGGATAGGTTACGAGCAGTACTTC,CATSIRIGYEQYF
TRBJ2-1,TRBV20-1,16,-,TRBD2,TGCAGTGCTAGAGACCTTAGCGGGGGGGCCTACAATGAGCAGTTCTTC,CSARDLSGGAYNEQFF